This passage covers 15 T cell receptor beta chains from one sample sequenced in a study of cytomegalovirus exposure and HLA in healthy donors. A multiplex PCR was run with 60 Vbeta primers and 13 Jbeta primers. The repertoire was sequenced with immunoSEQ multiplex PCR; TCRdb's copy has only in-frame clones and lacks some. This table has 80,000 to 95,000 clones, 75% to 80% appearing once. Material for sequencing was PBMCs. The origin of the receptors is a female donor in good health and CMV-seronegative.

The rearrangement uses TRBV5-1 and TRBJ2-1, with 8 positions matching TRBD2. This CDR3 has 14 residues. V dropped 0 bases and J dropped 8; count of bases not matched to a gene: 4. CDR1 and CDR2 from the germline V gene are SGHRS and YFSETQ. CDR3 coding DNA: TGCGCCAGCAGCTTGGGACTAGCGTTAGATGAGCAGTTCTTC. Its protein is CASSLGLALDEQFF.

This clone was seen just once. The J gene is TRBJ1-2, the V gene TRBV5-1; tentative D call: TRBD1 (6 bases). Per the germline V gene, CDR1 is SGHRS and CDR2 is YFSETQ. The CDR3 spans 13 residues. Trimming took off 4 bases at V and 6 bases at J, with 13 bases between the two ends. CDR3 region: CASSRGGRDGYTF. The CDR3 region has the DNA TGCGCCAGCAGCCGCGGGGGGCGAGATGGCTACACCTTC.

V gene TRBV5-1 combines with J gene TRBJ1-1; 8 bases are a match to TRBD1. The CDR3 runs 14 residues. CDR1 SGHRS and CDR2 YFSETQ come from the germline V gene. The junction had 13 bases not matched to a gene; V was cut back by 4 bases and J by 11 bases. The CDR3 DNA reads TGCGCCAGCAGCCCGGACAGGGCCAGCCTCCGGGCTTTCTTT. It translates to CASSPDRASLRAFF.

The chain carries TRBV6-4 and TRBJ2-1; TRBD2 matches at 10 bases. The CDR3 consists of 15 residues. Germline V CDR1 and CDR2: MRHNA, SNTAGT. J lost 4 bases, V lost 5 bases, and 5 bases had no gene match. This CDR3 reads CASSSGGGSYNEQFF. The CDR3 DNA follows: TGTGCCAGCAGTAGCGGGGGGGGCAGTTACAATGAGCAGTTCTTC.

This clone was seen a single time. The chain employs TRBV7-2 and TRBJ2-5, with D possibly TRBD2 on 6 matching bases. Trimming took off 5 bases at V and 2 bases at J, with 15 bases between the two ends. The CDR3 length is 15 residues. Germline CDR1 reads SGHTA; CDR2 reads FQGNSA. CDR3 nucleotides: TGTGCCAGCAGCCCACCGGGAGCCCAGCAAGAGACCCAGTACTTC. It translates to CASSPPGAQQETQYF.

This CDR3 reads CASSLAQGKTGELFF. The CDR3, as DNA: TGTGCCAGCAGCTTAGCCCAGGGTAAAACCGGGGAGCTGTTTTTT. This sequence joins TRBV13 and TRBJ2-2, with D maybe TRBD1 (5 bases). The CDR3 is made up of 15 amino acids. The V gene's germline CDR1 is PRHDT and CDR2 FYEKMQ (reference sequence). Trimming stripped 1 base from V and 5 bases from J, with 11 bases between.

This chain links TRBV28 with TRBJ1-2; D unresolved. Germline V gene data show CDR1 as MDHEN and CDR2 as SYDVKM. Deletions cut 1 base from V and 4 bases from J, with 10 bases between. The CDR3 extends over 14 amino acids. CDR3 bases: TGTGCCAGCAGTTTATCCGGGGAAAGCTATGGCTACACCTTC. It specifies CASSLSGESYGYTF.

This clone was picked up one time. The chain recombines TRBV6-1 with TRBJ1-2, with a possible D match to TRBD1 (6 bases). This CDR3 is 14 amino acids long. The germline V and J ends were trimmed by 4 bases and 8 bases, with 17 bases remaining between them. The germline V gene has CDR1 MNHNS and CDR2 SASEGT. CDR3 DNA: TGTGCCAGCAGTGGAGCGATACCTAGGGGGGGCTACACCTTC. The encoded protein is CASSGAIPRGGYTF.

V is TRBV18 and J is TRBJ1-4; 7 bases line up with TRBD1. The CDR3 consists of 18 residues. Looked up from germline, CDR1 is KGHSH and CDR2 is LQKENI. J lost 2 bases, V lost 4 bases, and 13 bases had no gene match. Here the CDR3 DNA reads TGTGCCAGCTCACGCTGGGGGACAGAGGACGAGACTAATGAAAAACTGTTTTTT. It yields the protein CASSRWGTEDETNEKLFF. Full variable domain (outside the CDR3, taken from reference TRBV18 and TRBJ1-4): NAGVMQNPRHLVRRRGQEARLRCSPMKGHSHVYWYRQLPEEGLKFMVYLQKENIIDESGMPKERFSAEFPKEGPSILRIQQVVRGDSAAYFCASSRWGTEDETNEKLFFGSGTQLSVL.

V and J are TRBV4-1 and TRBJ2-1, with 10 bases that match TRBD1. The germline CDR1 and CDR2 sequences are MGHRA and YSYEKL. J lost 7 bases, V lost 5 bases, and 8 bases had no gene match. The CDR3 runs 15 residues. The CDR3 DNA is TGCGCCAGCAGCAACCGACAGGGGGCAATGAATGAGCAGTTCTTC. As protein: CASSNRQGAMNEQFF.

This chain links TRBV5-1 with TRBJ2-5; no reliable D call. Germline lookup yields CDR1 SGHRS and CDR2 YFSETQ. Between the trimmed V and J ends, which lost 0 bases and 5 bases, there was a span of 26 bases. The CDR3 extends over 19 amino acids. The CDR3 sequence is CASSLGVGRTVPSPETQYF. DNA of the CDR3: TGCGCCAGCAGCTTGGGGGTGGGCAGAACAGTACCATCCCCCGAGACCCAGTACTTC.

The chain has TRBV6-5 and TRBJ1-2; D ambiguous. This CDR3 comprises 14 residues. V lost 0 bases to trimming and J lost 7 bases, with 12 bases between them. CDR1 and CDR2 from the germline V gene are MNHEY and SVGAGI. The CDR3: CASSYSEALLGYTF. DNA of the CDR3: TGTGCCAGCAGTTACTCTGAGGCGCTTCTTGGCTACACCTTC.

V usage is TRBV6-1 and J usage is TRBJ1-4; 7 bases match TRBD1. Germline lookup yields CDR1 MNHNS and CDR2 SASEGT. This CDR3 spans 17 amino acids. With 2 bases clipped from V and 0 bases from J, the junction kept 6 bases outside the gene matches. CDR3 in amino acids: CASSEIRDSATNEKLFF. The CDR3 region has the DNA TGTGCCAGCAGTGAAATCAGGGACAGTGCAACTAATGAAAAACTGTTTTTT.

The CDR3 region is CASSLGTSGGETQYF. The CDR3 nucleotides are TGTGCCAGCAGCTTAGGGACTAGCGGCGGAGAGACCCAGTACTTC. J is TRBJ2-5 and V is TRBV7-6, with 10 bases that match TRBD2. Germline V gene sequence: CDR1 SGHVS, CDR2 FNYEAQ. This CDR3 spans 15 amino acids. Unmatched junction bases numbered 3, after V lost 1 base and J lost 4 bases.

The gene calls are TRBV5-4 and TRBJ2-7; 11 bases agree with TRBD1. After removal of 1 base from V and 6 bases from J, the junction contained 3 bases not matched to a gene. CDR1 SGHNT and CDR2 YYREEE come from the germline V gene (reference sequence). This CDR3 is built from 14 residues. DNA of the CDR3: TGTGCCAGCAGCTTGAGGACAGGGGGCGGCGAGCAGTACTTC. This gives the protein CASSLRTGGGEQYF.